This TCR beta chain was documented in a study of blood T cell repertoires in COVID-19. Looking at the study overall: Samples of COVID-19 (acute and convalescent) were obtained from the United States, Italy and Spain. T cells, B-cell-depleted T cells, or PBMCs provided the cDNA or gDNA that served as material.

Trimming removed 6 bases from V and 0 bases from J; junction bases left unmatched: 2. The CDR3 contains 15 residues. The germline CDR1 and CDR2 sequences are MNHEY and SVGAGI. Of note for this clone: Additional DNA sequences in this sample encode the identical CDR3.

Methods used by the authors: Estimation of nucleated cell counts was performed using reference gene primer amplification. Method: immunoSEQ multiplex PCR; TCRdb's copy keeps in-frame clones and lacks some. Clone size and the V and J calls come from that table; the DNA yielded D and trimming. The table records about 280,000 clones, about 82% of them present only once. The sample comprised peripheral blood. The chain is built from TRBV6-5 and TRBJ2-6; TRBD1 agrees at 7 bases. The sequence was obtained from a man aged 45-65 years with active or convalescent COVID-19. The CDR3 region has the DNA TGTGCCAGCAGCTACAGGGGCTCTGGGGCCAACGTCCTGACTTTC. It codes for CASSYRGSGANVLTF.